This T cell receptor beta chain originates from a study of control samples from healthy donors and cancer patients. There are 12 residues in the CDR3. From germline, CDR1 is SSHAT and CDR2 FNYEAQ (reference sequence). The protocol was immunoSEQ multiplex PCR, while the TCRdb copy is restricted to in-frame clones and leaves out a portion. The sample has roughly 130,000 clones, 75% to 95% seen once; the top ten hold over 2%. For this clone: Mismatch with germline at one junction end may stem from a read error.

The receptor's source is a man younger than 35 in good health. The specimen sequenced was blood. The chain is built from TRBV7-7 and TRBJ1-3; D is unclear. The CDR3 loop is CASILSGNTIYF. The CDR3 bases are TGTGCTAGCATCCTCTCTGGAAACACCATATATTTT.